These 31 T cell receptor beta chains were all obtained from the same sample, sequenced in a study of tumor-infiltrating lymphocytes in oesophageal squamous cell carcinoma. From the PCR reads, TCRdb called clonotypes with MiXCR, one entry per CDR3 protein. Of over 10,000 distinct CDR3 sequences detected, approximately 50% appear once; the ten largest clones hold around 13%. The sequenced sample was normal esophageal tissue next to the tumor. The receptors shown here come from a male donor with esophageal squamous cell carcinoma.

Many counts were recorded for this clonotype. Given a much more abundant clone one base away, this may be a read error. The chain links TRBV11-1 to TRBJ2-5, with D maybe TRBD2 (6 bases). Germline loops: CDR1 SGHAT, CDR2 FQDESV (reference sequence). The V gene lost 4 bases and the J gene lost 11 bases, with 23 bases spanning the gap. This CDR3 spans 15 amino acids. The CDR3 reads CASSSRLVPYNEQYF. The CDR3 DNA reads TGTGCCAGCAGCTCGAGACTAGTCCCCTACAATGAGCAGTACTTC.

The sample holds many counts of this clonotype. The J gene is TRBJ2-1, the V gene TRBV10-3, with 10 bases aligning to TRBD2. The V gene end was trimmed by 4 bases and the J gene end by 8 bases; junction bases not matched to a gene: 11. Germline V gives CDR1 ENHRY, CDR2 SYGVKD. There are 16 residues in the CDR3. The CDR3 DNA reads TGTGCCATCAGTGCTGGGAGCGGGAGGGCCGTTGATGAGCAGTTCTTC. Protein product: CAISAGSGRAVDEQFF.

This clonotype has ten or more counts. The rearrangement links TRBV4-1 to TRBJ2-3, with 7 bases lining up with TRBD2. This CDR3 comprises 16 residues. V was pared by 0 bases and J by 8 bases, with 11 bases of the junction left unmatched. Germline V gene data show CDR1 as MGHRA and CDR2 as YSYEKL. The CDR3 loop is CASSQEYAGAGGTQYF. In DNA, the CDR3 is TGCGCCAGCAGCCAAGAGTACGCGGGAGCAGGAGGTACGCAGTATTTT.

V usage is TRBV7-9 and J usage is TRBJ2-1; D is possibly TRBD2 (5 bases). The CDR3 extends over 14 amino acids. Trimming shortened V by 1 base and J by 13 bases, and 17 bases separated the two germline ends. Germline V gene lookup returns CDR1 SEHNR and CDR2 FQNEAQ (reference sequence). Here the CDR3 DNA reads TGTGCCAGCAGCTTAGGGTACGGGGAAGAGACCCAGTTCTTC. This sequence encodes CASSLGYGEETQFF.

V usage is TRBV9 and J usage is TRBJ2-3; D gene unclear. The CDR3 covers 16 residues. Trimming took 0 bases from V and 0 from J, leaving 11 bases between them. Germline CDR1 SGDLS, CDR2 YYNGEE. The CDR3 DNA sequence: TGTGCCAGCAGCGTAGGGGCCGACGATAGCACAGATACGCAGTATTTT. Translating gives CASSVGADDSTDTQYF.

As regards this clonotype: Its ends do not fully match the called genes, so a read error is possible. The chain is built from TRBV5-3 and TRBJ1-3; no clear D gene. TRBV5-3 is sorted into the ORF group, with uncertain function. CDR3 size: 16 residues. CDR3 DNA: TGTGCCAGCAGCTTGGGATTCAGGCTCTCTGGAAACATCATATATTTT. Residues: CASSLGFRLSGNIIYF.

By frequency in the sample, this clonotype is medium-sized (0.01 to 0.1%). The chain links TRBV7-2 to TRBJ1-1; D remains unclear. There are 13 residues in the CDR3. Trimming cost V 5 bases and J 13 bases, with 20 bases left between them. Germline V gives CDR1 SGHTA, CDR2 FQGNSA. The CDR3 DNA reads as TGTGCCAGCAGCCCTATGGAGTTTAGGGTGGATTTCTTT. As protein: CASSPMEFRVDFF.

This clonotype turned up a few times. Written as DNA, the CDR3 is TGTGCCAGCAGCTTGCGGGACAGGGAAGAGACCCAGTACTTC. Amino acid sequence: CASSLRDREETQYF. The rearrangement joins TRBV7-8 to TRBJ2-5, with 9 nucleotides matching TRBD1. The CDR3 has 14 amino acids. Germline CDR1 SGHVS, CDR2 FQNEAQ. V shed 3 bases and J 3 bases; nucleotides not matched to a gene: 2.

On this clonotype itself: A junction end diverges from the germline sequence, so it may reflect a read error. The rearrangement links TRBV6-1 to TRBJ1-6; the D is unclear. This CDR3 is built from 14 residues. The germline V gene has CDR1 MNHNS and CDR2 SASEGT. CDR3 loop: CASSEGAWSNEQYF. The CDR3 DNA sequence: TGTGCCAGCAGTGAAGGGGCATGGTCCAACGAGCAGTACTTT.

This clonotype came up many times. The chain employs TRBV5-8 and TRBJ2-3, with TRBD2 identical over 8 bases. This CDR3 is built from 15 residues. V was pared by 1 base and J by 5 bases, with 6 bases of the junction left unmatched. The germline V gene has CDR1 SGHTS and CDR2 YDEGEE. CDR3 amino acids: CASSLPGGRRDTQYF. The CDR3 DNA reads as TGTGCCAGCAGCTTGCCGGGGGGGCGAAGAGATACGCAGTATTTT.

The chain carries TRBV7-3 and TRBJ2-7; 8 bases are a match to TRBD2. The better agreement between TRBJ2-1 and the DNA end casts doubt on the J call. There are 15 residues in the CDR3. Germline lookup yields CDR1 SGHTA and CDR2 FQGTGA. This chain's CDR3 is CASSPLAGSYNEQFF. The CDR3 nucleotides are TGTGCCAGCAGCCCCTTAGCGGGGTCCTACAATGAGCAGTTCTTC.

The CDR3 reads CATSDNGFQETQYF. For the CDR3, the DNA is TGTGCCACCAGTGATAATGGGTTCCAAGAGACCCAGTACTTC. This chain uses TRBV24-1 with TRBJ2-5; D not certain. V was cut by 3 bases and J by 1 base, with 8 bases left in between. The CDR3 has 14 amino acids. Looked up from germline, CDR1 is KGHDR and CDR2 is SFDVKD.

This clonotype appeared many times. The chain links TRBV2 to TRBJ2-4, with TRBD2 identical over 9 bases. The germline V gene encodes CDR1 SNHLY and CDR2 FYNNEI. Unmatched junction bases numbered 3, after V lost 5 bases and J lost 4 bases. The CDR3 sequence is 14 residues long. The CDR3 sequence is CASSKTSGKNIQYF. The DNA of the CDR3 is TGTGCCAGCAGTAAGACTAGCGGTAAAAACATTCAGTACTTC.

The chain has TRBV6-1 and TRBJ2-7; D uncertain. The CDR3 totals 13 residues. V dropped 8 bases and J dropped 9 bases, with 20 bases sitting between them. Looked up from germline, CDR1 is MNHNS and CDR2 is SASEGT. The CDR3 loop reads CASGSLVADTQYF. The CDR3 DNA follows: TGTGCCAGCGGATCCCTAGTTGCAGATACGCAGTACTTC.

This clonotype is a singleton in its sample. One end of the junction varies from germline; a read error may be responsible. This sequence joins TRBV9 and TRBJ2-1; D is unresolved. CDR1 is SGDLS, CDR2 YYNGEE, per germline. The CDR3 totals 15 residues. In nucleotides, the CDR3 is TGTGCCAGCAGCGTAACGGGTGGGTGGGATTCACCCCTCCACTTC. Its protein is CASSVTGGWDSPLHF.

In its sample, this clonotype was seen many times. The CDR3: CATSAVMSTDTQYF. The CDR3 nucleotides are TGTGCCACCAGTGCCGTCATGAGCACAGATACGCAGTATTTT. The gene calls are TRBV24-1 and TRBJ2-3; D unclear. Germline V CDR1 and CDR2: KGHDR, SFDVKD. The CDR3 length is 14 residues. V gave up 5 bases and J gave up 0 bases, with 8 bases separating them.

The J gene is TRBJ2-1, the V gene TRBV24-1, with D unresolved. Germline V gene sequence: CDR1 KGHDR, CDR2 SFDVKD. The CDR3 runs 15 residues. Trimming shortened V by 5 bases and J by 3 bases, and 13 bases separated the two germline ends. DNA of the CDR3: TGTGCCACCAGTGGGATACCTCCACTCTACAATGAGCAGTTCTTC. It specifies CATSGIPPLYNEQFF.

This clonotype was observed a few times. This chain links TRBV12-3 or TRBV12-4 with TRBJ2-1; a weak D match, TRBD2 (6 bases). V was shortened by 3 bases and J by 3 bases, with 9 bases between the two germline ends. This CDR3 is 14 amino acids long. Written as DNA, the CDR3 is TGTGCCAGCAGTTTGGGCGGGAACTACAATGAGCAGTTCTTC. This sequence encodes CASSLGGNYNEQFF.

The chain recombines TRBV4-1 with TRBJ2-3; 12 bases line up with TRBD2. The CDR3 is 18 residues long. In germline, CDR1 is MGHRA, CDR2 YSYEKL. The junction had 15 bases not matched to a gene; V was cut back by 6 bases and J by 5 bases. The CDR3 DNA sequence: TGCGCCAGCAGGAGAAACCGGGCTAGCGGGAGGGTAGGAGATACGCAGTATTTT. As protein: CASRRNRASGRVGDTQYF.

CDR3 bases: TGTGCCAGCAGCCGCGGGCGGCGAAATGAGCAGTTCTTC. Its protein product is CASSRGRRNEQFF. This chain uses TRBV7-2 with TRBJ2-1, with D possibly TRBD2 on 5 matching bases. The CDR3 length is 13 residues. Germline CDR1 reads SGHTA; CDR2 reads FQGNSA. V was clipped by 5 bases and J by 7 bases, with 12 bases between them.

By its share, this clonotype is large. The gene calls are TRBV7-3 and TRBJ2-1; the match to TRBD2 covers 8 bases. Per the germline V gene, CDR1 is SGHTA and CDR2 is FQGTGA. The V and J ends lost 2 bases and 8 bases, in that order; junction bases with no gene match: 11. This CDR3 spans 16 amino acids. Here the CDR3 reads CASSLLPGLGRDEQFF. CDR3 coding DNA: TGTGCCAGCAGCTTATTACCGGGACTAGGGAGGGATGAGCAGTTCTTC. The full variable domain, in which reference TRBV7-3 and TRBJ2-1 provide the parts outside the CDR3, is GAGVSQTPSNKVTEKGKYVELRCDPISGHTALYWYRQSLGQGPEFLIYFQGTGAADDSGLPNDRFFAVRPEGSVSTLKIQRTERGDSAVYLCASSLLPGLGRDEQFFGPGTRLTVL.

The sample holds a few counts of this clonotype. The gene calls are TRBV7-2 and TRBJ2-7, with 12 positions matching TRBD2. Trimming at V came to 5 bases and at J to 5 bases, leaving 4 bases not matched to a gene. The CDR3 extends over 14 amino acids. The germline gives CDR1 SGHTA, CDR2 FQGNSA. The CDR3 here is CASSPGLAGNEQYF. The CDR3 coding sequence is TGTGCCAGCAGCCCAGGACTAGCGGGAAACGAGCAGTACTTC.

The V gene is TRBV5-6, the J gene TRBJ2-7, with TRBD2 as a possible D gene (6 bases). The DNA matches TRBJ2-5 better at its end, which makes the J call doubtful. The CDR3 loop spans 15 amino acids. Germline CDR1 reads SGHDT; CDR2 reads YYEEEE. For the CDR3, the DNA is TGTGCCAGCAGCTTGTTGCGGGGTGGGGTGGAGACCCAGTACTTC. Amino acids: CASSLLRGGVETQYF.

CDR3 protein: CASSLSVDRILNTEAFF. The CDR3 nucleotides are TGTGCCAGCAGTTTATCTGTGGACAGGATTCTGAACACTGAAGCTTTCTTT. The chain uses TRBV28 and TRBJ1-1; 7 bases fit TRBD1. Trimming took 1 base from V and 0 from J; bases not matched to a gene: 8. Germline V gene sequence: CDR1 MDHEN, CDR2 SYDVKM. This CDR3 is built from 17 residues.

This clonotype has ten or more counts. The V and J genes are TRBV6-1 and TRBJ2-1; perhaps D is TRBD1 or TRBD2 (6 bases each). The CDR3 has 14 residues. Per germline, CDR1 MNHNS and CDR2 SASEGT. Trimming pared 8 bases from V and 2 bases from J, leaving 13 bases between. As DNA, the CDR3 is TGTGCCAGCGGAGGGGGTGACGCCTACAATGAGCAGTTCTTC. This sequence encodes CASGGGDAYNEQFF.

The chain employs TRBV7-2 and TRBJ2-1; D not certain. The CDR3 runs to 15 residues. From germline, CDR1 is SGHTA and CDR2 FQGNSA. Trimming took 10 bases from V and 0 from J, leaving 16 bases between them. The CDR3 nucleotides read TGTGCCATCAAGGGTGCGTCTCTCTCCTACAATGAGCAGTTCTTC. Translation gives CAIKGASLSYNEQFF. Together with reference TRBV7-2 and TRBJ2-1, the CDR3 gives the full variable domain: GAGVSQSPSNKVTEKGKDVELRCDPISGHTALYWYRQSLGQGLEFLIYFQGNSAPDKSGLPSDRFSAERTGGSVSTLTIQRTQQEDSAVYLCAIKGASLSYNEQFFGPGTRLTVL.

V is TRBV28 and J is TRBJ2-7; D unresolved. The V gene's germline CDR1 is MDHEN and CDR2 SYDVKM. The CDR3 has 15 residues. V lost 2 bases and J lost 2, with 13 bases in between. The CDR3 sequence: CASSLPAGIPYEQYF. In DNA, the CDR3 is TGTGCCAGCAGTTTACCTGCAGGCATTCCCTACGAGCAGTACTTC.

Regarding this clonotype: Since the CDR3 does not end with the conserved phenylalanine or tryptophan, this likely comes from a read error. Because the CDR3's place on the DNA is in doubt, the DNA is left out and the CDR3 is given as listed by TCRdb. CDR3 amino acids: CASSFKQGPSYEQYFGS. This chain connects TRBV7-8 to TRBJ2-3; the D call in the table, TRBD2, was not verified against the DNA. Germline CDR1 reads SGHVS; CDR2 reads FQNEAQ. Termini included, the CDR3 measures 17 amino acids.

This clonotype was recorded only once. Mismatch with germline at one junction end may stem from a read error. The chain carries TRBV7-2 and TRBJ1-1; 8 bases match TRBD1. CDR1 and CDR2 (germline): SGHTA, FQGNSA. The CDR3 has 16 amino acids. The DNA of the CDR3 is TGTGCCAGCAGCTTAGGAGGACAGGGTTCGGGCGGGGAGCTGTATTTT. Amino acid sequence: CASSLGGQGSGGELYF.

The chain uses TRBV7-3 and TRBJ2-1, with D tentatively TRBD2 (7 bases). Deletions cut 0 bases from V and 10 bases from J, with 19 bases between. Looked up from germline, CDR1 is SGHTA and CDR2 is FQGTGA. This CDR3 has 16 residues. DNA for the CDR3: TGTGCCAGCAGCTTAACGTGGGGGAGGGGGTCTGTGGAGCAGTTCTTC. Translating it yields CASSLTWGRGSVEQFF.

This clonotype is judged large. The chain joins TRBV7-2 to TRBJ2-7, with 7 positions matching TRBD1. The CDR3 covers 14 residues. Germline CDR1 SGHTA, CDR2 FQGNSA. V lost 5 bases and J lost 5; bases outside the gene matches: 9. CDR3 coding DNA: TGTGCCAGCAGCACATACAGGGGCTCGGACGAGCAGTACTTC. It yields the protein CASSTYRGSDEQYF.